A single T cell receptor beta chain is shown here with its context. This record belongs to a study of blood T cells in healthy people across ages. Next came a second PCR, run for about 6 to 12 cycles, which used a sample-barcoded 5' primer along with a J-beta primer mix. TCRdb fed the 5' RACE reads into MiXCR, producing one record per CDR3 protein. The sample records about 730,000 distinct CDR3 sequences, roughly 45% being singletons. What was sequenced was blood. This TCR derives from a woman aged 55-70 years in good health.

The CDR3 sequence is CASSSPGQGPEQFF. DNA of the CDR3: TGTGCCAGCAGCTCACCGGGACAGGGACCTGAGCAGTTCTTC. This chain uses TRBV11-2 with TRBJ2-1; 9 bases agree with TRBD1. V shed 4 bases, J shed 9 bases, and the junction held 7 bases outside the gene matches. CDR1 is SGHAT and CDR2 is FQNNGV in the germline V gene. The CDR3 extends over 14 amino acids.